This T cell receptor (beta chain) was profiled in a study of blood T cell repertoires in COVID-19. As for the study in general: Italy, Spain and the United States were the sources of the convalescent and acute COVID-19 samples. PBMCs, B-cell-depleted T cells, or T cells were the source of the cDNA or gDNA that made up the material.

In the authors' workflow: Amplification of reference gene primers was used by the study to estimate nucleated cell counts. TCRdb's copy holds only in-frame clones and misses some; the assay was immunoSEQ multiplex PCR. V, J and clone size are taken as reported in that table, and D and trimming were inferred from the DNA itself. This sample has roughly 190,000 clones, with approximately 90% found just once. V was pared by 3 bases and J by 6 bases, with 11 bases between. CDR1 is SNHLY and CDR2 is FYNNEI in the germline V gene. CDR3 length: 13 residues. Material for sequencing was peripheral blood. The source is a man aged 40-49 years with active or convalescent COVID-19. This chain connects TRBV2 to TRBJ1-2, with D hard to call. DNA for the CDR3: TGTGCCAGCAGTGATCGGGGAACGGATGGCTACACCTTC. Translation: CASSDRGTDGYTF.